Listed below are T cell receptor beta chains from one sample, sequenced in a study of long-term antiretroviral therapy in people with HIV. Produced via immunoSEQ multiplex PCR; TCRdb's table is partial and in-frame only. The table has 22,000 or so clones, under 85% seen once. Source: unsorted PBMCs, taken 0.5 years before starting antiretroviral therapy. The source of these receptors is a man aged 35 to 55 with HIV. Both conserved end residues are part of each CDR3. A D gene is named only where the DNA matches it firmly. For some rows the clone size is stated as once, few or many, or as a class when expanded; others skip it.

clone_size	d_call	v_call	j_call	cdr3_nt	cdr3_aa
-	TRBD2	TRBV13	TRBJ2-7	TGTGCCAGCAGCTTCCGGGGGGGCCCCTACGAGCAGTACTTC	CASSFRGGPYEQYF
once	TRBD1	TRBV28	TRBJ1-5	TGTGCCAGCAGTAAGGGACAGCTTAGCAATCAGCCCCAGCATTTT	CASSKGQLSNQPQHF
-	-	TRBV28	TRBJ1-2	TGTGCCAGCAGTCCGGGTAACTATGGCTACACCTTC	CASSPGNYGYTF
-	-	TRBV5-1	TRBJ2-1	TGCGCCAGCAGCCCCTCTGTCTTCGGTGGTGAGCAGTTCTTC	CASSPSVFGGEQFF
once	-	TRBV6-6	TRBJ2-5	TGTGCCAGCAGTTACTCGATCTTTTTCGAGACCCAGTACTTC	CASSYSIFFETQYF
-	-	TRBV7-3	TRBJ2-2	TGTGCCAGCAGCTTAACGTCAGCCGGGGAGCTGTTTTTT	CASSLTSAGELFF
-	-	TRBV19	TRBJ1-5	TGTGCCAGTAATGGGGGCGGCCGTACTCTCGGGCAGCCCCAGCATTTT	CASNGGGRTLGQPQHF
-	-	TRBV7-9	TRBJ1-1	TGTGCCAGCAGCGTAGGGACGGTGAACACTGAAGCTTTCTTT	CASSVGTVNTEAFF
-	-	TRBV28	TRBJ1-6	TGTGCCAGCAAGCGGACAGTTTCCTCTGGGAATTCACCCCTCCACTTT	CASKRTVSSGNSPLHF
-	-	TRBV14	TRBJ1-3	TGTGCCAGCAGTCCAAACCGGAACACCATATATTTT	CASSPNRNTIYF
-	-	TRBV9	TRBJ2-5	TGTGCCAGCAGCGTAGGTCGGTCTAGCGCGGAGACCCAGTACTTC	CASSVGRSSAETQYF
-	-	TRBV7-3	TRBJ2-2	TGTGCCAGCAGCTTGTGGGCGGGGACCGGGGAGCTGTTTTTT	CASSLWAGTGELFF
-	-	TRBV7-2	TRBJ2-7	TGTGCCAGCAGCTTAATTTTGGGATACGAGCAGTACTTC	CASSLILGYEQYF
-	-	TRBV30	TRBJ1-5	TGTGCCTGGAGTAACCGGGGGCCTCACCACCCGTTTAGCAATCAGCCCCAGCATTTT	CAWSNRGPHHPFSNQPQHF
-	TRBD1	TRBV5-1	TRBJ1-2	TGCGCCAGCAGCAATGACAGGGCGACTGTTGGTGGCTACACCTTC	CASSNDRATVGGYTF
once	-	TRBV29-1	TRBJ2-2	TGCAGCATAACTGGCAGGGGTGGCACCGGGGAGCTGTTTTTT	CSITGRGGTGELFF
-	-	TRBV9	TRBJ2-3	TGTGCCAGCAGCGTAGGGGGGTGGGACACAGATACGCAGTATTTT	CASSVGGWDTDTQYF
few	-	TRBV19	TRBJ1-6	TGTGCCAGTAGTGTCACAGGGAGCTCCTATAATTCACCCCTCCACTTT	CASSVTGSSYNSPLHF
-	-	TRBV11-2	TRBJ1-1	TGTGCCAGCAGCTTACTTGGCGGGGGTGGCACTGAAGCTTTCTTT	CASSLLGGGGTEAFF
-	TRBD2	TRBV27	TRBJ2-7	TGTGCCAGCAGTCCCCTAGCGGGGGATCACTACGAGCAGTACTTC	CASSPLAGDHYEQYF
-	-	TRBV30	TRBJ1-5	TGTGCCTGGAGTGGAGGGACACCTAGCAATCAGCCCCAGCATTTT	CAWSGGTPSNQPQHF
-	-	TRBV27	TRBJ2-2	TGTGCCAGCAGTTTTGACACCGGGGAGCTGTTTTTT	CASSFDTGELFF
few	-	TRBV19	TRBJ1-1	TGTGCCAGTATCGCGGGGGCCGGGGGTTATACAAACACTGAAGCTTTCTTT	CASIAGAGGYTNTEAFF
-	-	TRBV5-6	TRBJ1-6	TGTGCCAGCAGCTTGGACGACAGGCTGAATTCACCCCTCCACTTT	CASSLDDRLNSPLHF
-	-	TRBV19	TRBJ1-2	TGTGCCAGTAGTATGGGGCACGGGTATGGCTACACCTTC	CASSMGHGYGYTF
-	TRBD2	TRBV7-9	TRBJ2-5	TGTGCCAGCAGGAGGGGACTAGGTGTACAAGAGACCCAGTACTTC	CASRRGLGVQETQYF
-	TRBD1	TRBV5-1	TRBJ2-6	TGCGCCAGCAGCTTGGCCCGGTTTCGGGACAGGGGGGCCGCTCTGGGGGCCAACGTCCTGACTTTC	CASSLARFRDRGAALGANVLTF
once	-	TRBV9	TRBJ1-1	TGTGCCAGCAGCGTACAGCCGCTCACTGAAGCTTTCTTT	CASSVQPLTEAFF
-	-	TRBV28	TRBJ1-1	TGTGCCAGCAGTTTTATTCGGGGGGAAGCTTTCTTT	CASSFIRGEAFF
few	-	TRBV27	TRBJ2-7	TGTGCCAGCAGTCCCGGAACTAGCAGCGAGCAGTACTTC	CASSPGTSSEQYF
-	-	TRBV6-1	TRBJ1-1	TGTGCCAGCAGTGACCAAATCCTGCGTGGAGCTTTCTTT	CASSDQILRGAFF
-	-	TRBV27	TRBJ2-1	TGTGCCAGCAGGGCTTTTGACTACAATGAGCAGTTCTTC	CASRAFDYNEQFF
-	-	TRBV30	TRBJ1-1	TGTGCCTGGGGGCATAACCTGAACACTGAAGCTTTCTTT	CAWGHNLNTEAFF
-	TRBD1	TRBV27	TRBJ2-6	TGTGCCACCGGTGAACAGGGGGCGCGTGGGGCCAACGTCCTGACTTTC	CATGEQGARGANVLTF
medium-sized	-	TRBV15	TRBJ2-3	TGTGCCACCAGCAGAGTCCGGATAGTTCCAGATACGCAGTATTTT	CATSRVRIVPDTQYF
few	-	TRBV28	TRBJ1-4	TGTGCCAGCAGTCCTCGGACAGCAACTAATGAAAAACTGTTTTTT	CASSPRTATNEKLFF
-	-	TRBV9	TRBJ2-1	TGTGCCAGCAGCCCCCCAGGACACCGCTCCTACAATGAGCAGTTCTTC	CASSPPGHRSYNEQFF
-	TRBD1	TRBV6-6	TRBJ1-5	TGTGCCAGCAGTTACGGGACAGGGAAAAGCAATCAGCCCCAGCATTTT	CASSYGTGKSNQPQHF
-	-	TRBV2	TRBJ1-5	TGTGCCAGCAGGCCACCTAGGACCCCCGGGAGCCCCCAGCATTTT	CASRPPRTPGSPQHF
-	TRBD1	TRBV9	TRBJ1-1	TGTGCCAGCAGCGTAGCACCGGGACAGCTACACACTGAAGCTTTCTTT	CASSVAPGQLHTEAFF
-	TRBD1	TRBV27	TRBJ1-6	TGTGCCAGCAGTCTAACAGGGGGGCGTTCACCCCTCCACTTT	CASSLTGGRSPLHF
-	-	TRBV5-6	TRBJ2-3	TGTGCCAGCAGTCGAGGGGAATCTAGCACAGATACGCAGTATTTT	CASSRGESSTDTQYF
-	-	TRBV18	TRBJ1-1	TGTGCCAGCTCCTGGACAGAGAACACTGAAGCTTTCTTT	CASSWTENTEAFF
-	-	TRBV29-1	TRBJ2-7	TGCAGCGTCCGCGCGGTACCGCCTTCCTACGAGCAGTACTTC	CSVRAVPPSYEQYF
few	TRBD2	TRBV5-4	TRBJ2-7	TGTGCCAGTAGCGGGGGGCCCAGCTCCTACGAGCAGTACTTC	CASSGGPSSYEQYF
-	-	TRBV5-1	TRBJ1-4	TGCGCCAGCAGCTTGGATACCTCAGGGGAAAAACTGTTTTTT	CASSLDTSGEKLFF
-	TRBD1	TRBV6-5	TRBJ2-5	TGTGCCAGCAGGAGACAGGGTTTGGTTCAAGAGACCCAGTACTTC	CASRRQGLVQETQYF
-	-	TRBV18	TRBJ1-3	TGTGCCAGCTCACCACCTCGGGGGGGCCCTGGAAACACCATATATTTT	CASSPPRGGPGNTIYF
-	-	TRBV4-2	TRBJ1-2	TGTGCCAGCAGCCAATTGACACTTGCCGGCTACACCTTC	CASSQLTLAGYTF
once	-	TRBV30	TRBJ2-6	TGTGCCTGGACCCGGGGGGTGACAGGGCTTCGAGGGGCCAACGTCCTGACTTTC	CAWTRGVTGLRGANVLTF
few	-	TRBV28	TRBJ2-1	TGTGCCAGCAGTTCACTACAGGGTGATGAGCAGTTCTTC	CASSSLQGDEQFF
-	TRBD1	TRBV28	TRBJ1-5	TGTGCCAGCAGTTTACCGCGGACAGGGTATTGGGAGCCCCAGCATTTT	CASSLPRTGYWEPQHF
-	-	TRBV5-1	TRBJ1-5	TGCGCCAGCAGCTTGGAGGCAGGGGTCGAGCAGCCCCAGCATTTT	CASSLEAGVEQPQHF
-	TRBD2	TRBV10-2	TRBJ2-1	TGCGCCAGCAGGGACGGACTAGGGACCAAGCAGTTCTTC	CASRDGLGTKQFF
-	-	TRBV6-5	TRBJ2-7	TGTGCCAGCAGTTGGAGAGCCACCGCGACCTACGAGCAGTACTTC	CASSWRATATYEQYF